A single T cell receptor (beta chain) is shown here with its context. TCRdb's copy holds only in-frame clones and misses some; the assay was immunoSEQ multiplex PCR. The sample has tens of thousands of clones; 80% are singletons. The sample belongs to a study of OX40 agonist ivuxolimab in advanced cancers. As for the study in general: Patients with hepatocellular carcinoma, melanoma, renal cell or head and neck cancer made up the dose-escalation patients. Two cutaneous melanoma patients and one hepatocellular carcinoma patient, three in all, had partial responses.

The input for sequencing was CD4+ or CD8+ T cells sorted from blood, taken in a trial of the OX40 agonist ivuxolimab. The source is an adult with an advanced solid tumor such as melanoma, head and neck, liver or kidney cancer.

CDR3: CACGGRETEAFF. In DNA, the CDR3 is TGTGCCTGCGGGGGGAGGGAAACTGAAGCTTTCTTT. This chain links TRBV30 with TRBJ1-1; perhaps TRBD1 as D (5 bases). V was clipped by 6 bases and J by 5 bases, with 13 bases between them. Germline CDR1 is GTSNPN and CDR2 is SVGIG (reference sequence). The CDR3 is 12 residues long.